Listed here are 21 T cell receptor beta chains from one sample, sequenced in a study of CD8+CD57+ T cells in acquired aplastic anemia. It was genomic DNA that served as the template for profiling TCR beta VDJ and CDR3. TCRdb used MiXCR to reprocess the reads, holding one entry per CDR3 protein. The data show 100,000 to 150,000 distinct CDR3 sequences, over 45% seen once. The sequenced material came from sorted CD4+, CD8+, or CD8+CD57+ T cells (not recorded which) from PBMCs. These receptors all come from a human donor in good health, serving as a control.

This clonotype was detected many times. The gene calls are TRBV7-9 and TRBJ1-6; 8 bases line up with TRBD1. Looked up from germline, CDR1 is SEHNR and CDR2 is FQNEAQ (reference sequence). V lost 5 bases, J lost 6 bases, and 15 bases stayed unmatched. This CDR3 contains 18 residues. The CDR3 protein is CASSPPPGRTGSNSPLHF. The DNA of the CDR3 is TGTGCCAGCAGCCCCCCCCCGGGTCGGACAGGGTCTAATTCACCCCTCCACTTT.

The chain joins TRBV15 to TRBJ1-1, with 8 bases lining up with TRBD1. CDR3 size: 15 residues. J gave up 1 base and V 5 bases, and 6 bases lay outside the gene matches. Germline CDR1 and CDR2: LNHNV and YYDKDF (reference sequence). Here the CDR3 reads CATSLRQGTNTEAFF. For the CDR3, the DNA is TGTGCCACCAGCTTGAGACAGGGGACGAACACTGAAGCTTTCTTT.

The chain joins TRBV25-1 to TRBJ2-3; D unclear. The CDR3 extends over 15 amino acids. The V gene lost 1 base and the J gene lost 3 bases, with 11 bases spanning the gap. Germline V gives CDR1 MGHDK, CDR2 SYGVNS. CDR3: CASSEWKGNTDTQYF. The CDR3 DNA follows: TGTGCCAGCAGTGAATGGAAGGGAAATACAGATACGCAGTATTTT. Together with reference TRBV25-1 and TRBJ2-3, the CDR3 gives the full variable domain: EADIYQTPRYLVIGTGKKITLECSQTMGHDKMYWYQQDPGMELHLIHYSYGVNSTEKGDLSSESTVSRIRTEHFPLTLESARPSHTSQYLCASSEWKGNTDTQYFGPGTRLTVL.

V usage is TRBV19 and J usage is TRBJ1-6, with TRBD1 identical over 8 bases. The CDR3 length is 14 residues. The junction had 8 bases not matched to a gene; V was cut back by 9 bases and J by 7 bases. The germline V gene has CDR1 LNHDA and CDR2 SQIVND (reference sequence). For the CDR3, the DNA is TGTGCCAGCTTAGGACAGGGTGGAAATTCACCCCTCCACTTT. Translating gives CASLGQGGNSPLHF.

This clonotype was seen just once. V and J are TRBV29-1 and TRBJ2-1; 12 bases are a match to TRBD2. CDR3 size: 15 residues. The trim removed 4 bases at V and 9 bases at J, leaving 10 bases unmatched. From germline, CDR1 is SQVTM and CDR2 ANQGSEA. CDR3 residues: CSVVQLAGGLGEQFF. The CDR3 bases are TGCAGCGTTGTACAGCTAGCGGGGGGGCTGGGTGAGCAGTTCTTC.

This clonotype showed up many times. The chain is built from TRBV18 and TRBJ2-5; 8 bases are shared with TRBD2. This CDR3 has 15 residues. CDR1 KGHSH and CDR2 LQKENI come from the germline V gene. With 1 base clipped from V and 0 bases from J, the junction kept 1 base outside the gene matches. The CDR3 region has the DNA TGTGCCAGCTCACCACAAGCGGGGGACCAAGAGACCCAGTACTTC. Residues: CASSPQAGDQETQYF.

The chain joins TRBV5-1 to TRBJ1-2, with 7 nucleotides matching TRBD1. Germline V lookup: CDR1 SGHRS, CDR2 YFSETQ. The CDR3 is 16 residues long. J was trimmed by 6 bases and V by 6 bases; bases with no gene match: 17. The CDR3 reads CASKLNRQGVGDGYTF. CDR3 coding DNA: TGCGCCAGCAAACTAAATCGACAGGGTGTTGGGGATGGCTACACCTTC.

The chain couples TRBV12-3 or TRBV12-4 to TRBJ1-2; D may be TRBD1 (5 bases). The CDR3 covers 14 residues. V was trimmed by 7 bases and J by 4 bases, leaving 16 bases between them. The CDR3: CASTMGGRSYGYTF. CDR3 nucleotides: TGTGCCAGCACCATGGGGGGGAGAAGCTATGGCTACACCTTC.

This clonotype was detected many times. CDR3 sequence reads: CSARPDRARMNTEAFF. The DNA for the CDR3 is TGCAGTGCTAGACCTGACAGGGCCCGAATGAACACTGAAGCTTTCTTT. The chain has TRBV20-1 and TRBJ1-1; TRBD1 aligns across 7 bases. The junction had 9 bases not matched to a gene; V was cut back by 2 bases and J by 0 bases. CDR1 and CDR2 (germline): DFQATT, SNEGSKA (reference sequence). CDR3 length: 16 amino acids.

The rearrangement uses TRBV15 and TRBJ2-5; either TRBD1 or TRBD2 may fit D (5 bases each). This CDR3 has 17 amino acids. From germline, CDR1 is LNHNV and CDR2 YYDKDF (reference sequence). Between the trimmed V and J ends, which lost 5 bases and 5 bases, there was a span of 24 bases. The CDR3 nucleotides read TGTGCCACCAGCCTGATGACCCGGGGCTTAGAGCGTGAGACCCAGTACTTC. Translated: CATSLMTRGLERETQYF. The complete variable domain, with remaining parts taken from reference TRBV15 and TRBJ2-5, reads DAMVIQNPRYQVTQFGKPVTLSCSQTLNHNVMYWYQQKSSQAPKLLFHYYDKDFNNEADTPDNFQSRRPNTSFCFLDIRSPGLGDTAMYLCATSLMTRGLERETQYFGPGTRLLVL.

The genes are TRBV9 and TRBJ2-3; D unresolved. V lost 5 bases, J lost 6 bases, and 16 bases lay in between. Per germline, CDR1 SGDLS and CDR2 YYNGEE. The CDR3 totals 14 residues. CDR3 sequence reads: CASSTHGDTDTQYF. CDR3 sequence (DNA): TGTGCCAGCAGTACCCACGGTGACACGGATACGCAGTATTTT.

The V and J genes are TRBV10-3 and TRBJ1-2; TRBD1 aligns across 7 bases. The length of the CDR3 is 13 residues. In germline, CDR1 is ENHRY, CDR2 SYGVKD. Trimming cost V 5 bases and J 3 bases; bases outside gene matches: 3. In DNA, the CDR3 is TGTGCCATCAGTTTAACAGGGGACTATGGCTACACCTTC. This gives the protein CAISLTGDYGYTF.

V and J are TRBV3-1 and TRBJ2-7, with 8 bases aligning to TRBD2. The CDR3 sequence is 16 residues long. Germline V lookup: CDR1 LGHDT, CDR2 YNNKEL (reference sequence). The trim removed 1 base at V and 4 bases at J, leaving 9 bases unmatched. CDR3 loop: CASSQVRGGPRYEQYF. CDR3 DNA: TGTGCCAGCAGCCAAGTACGGGGGGGGCCGAGGTACGAGCAGTACTTC.

This clonotype was found many times. The V call is TRBV11-1, the J call TRBJ2-5; D unresolved. The V gene's germline CDR1 is SGHAT and CDR2 FQDESV (reference sequence). The CDR3 runs to 15 residues. The V gene lost 5 bases and the J gene lost 5 bases, with 18 bases spanning the gap. In nucleotides, the CDR3 is TGTGCCAGCAGCCGAGGTCGTGGCAGAGCGGAGACCCAGTACTTC. Protein: CASSRGRGRAETQYF.

J is TRBJ1-3 and V is TRBV20-1; the D is unclear. The CDR3 length is 12 residues. Trimming removed 6 bases from V and 4 bases from J, with 10 bases in between. Per the germline V gene, CDR1 is DFQATT and CDR2 is SNEGSKA (reference sequence). CDR3 residues: CSARTYGNTIYF. Here the CDR3 DNA reads TGCAGTGCCCGGACCTACGGAAACACCATATATTTT.

This clonotype was picked up one time. The chain recombines TRBV15 with TRBJ1-3; D uncertain. CDR1 and CDR2 (germline): LNHNV, YYDKDF (reference sequence). V lost 0 bases and J 3 bases, leaving 6 bases between the germline ends. This CDR3 contains 14 residues. CDR3 loop: CATSRDTVGNTIYF. The CDR3 DNA reads TGTGCCACCAGCAGAGACACGGTTGGAAACACCATATATTTT.

This clonotype was seen many times. This may be a read error, as it is one base from a much larger clone. In this CDR3 the conserved last residue, phenylalanine or tryptophan, is missing, so a read error is likely. V gene TRBV15 combines with J gene TRBJ1-1; no firm D call. In germline, CDR1 is LNHNV, CDR2 YYDKDF (reference sequence). The CDR3 totals 15 residues. The ends were cut back, 4 bases at V and 2 bases at J, with 14 bases in the middle. The CDR3 region is CATSTRPGPNTEAFL. The CDR3 coding sequence is TGTGCCACCAGCACCAGACCGGGCCCTAACACTGAAGCTTTCCTT.

V is TRBV18 and J is TRBJ1-4; unclear D gene. The CDR3 runs to 14 residues. Between the trimmed V and J ends, which lost 4 bases and 8 bases, there was a span of 14 bases. Germline assignment: CDR1 KGHSH and CDR2 LQKENI. Here the CDR3 reads CASSLGQPGEKLFF. In nucleotides, the CDR3 is TGTGCCAGCTCACTGGGCCAGCCGGGGGAAAAACTGTTTTTT.

In this sample, this clonotype turned up many times. V usage is TRBV12-3 or TRBV12-4 and J usage is TRBJ2-3; a weak D match, TRBD1 (5 bases). V gave up 7 bases and J gave up 2 bases, with 16 bases separating them. This CDR3 comprises 15 residues. CDR3 DNA: TGTGCCAGCATCCCCGGTGGGGCGTACACAGATACGCAGTATTTT. Amino acid sequence: CASIPGGAYTDTQYF.

This clonotype has only a few counts. The chain recombines TRBV24-1 with TRBJ1-2; TRBD1 matches 9 bases. Germline lookup yields CDR1 KGHDR and CDR2 SFDVKD. V was pared by 4 bases and J by 4 bases, with 9 bases of the junction left unmatched. The CDR3 sequence is 16 residues long. CDR3 amino acids: CATSDETGGTIYGYTF. The CDR3 bases are TGTGCCACCAGTGACGAAACAGGGGGCACAATCTATGGCTACACCTTC.

Comments on this clonotype: This sequence may be a read error, since a much larger clone differs from it by one base. CDR3 region: CASSYGGGYQGTQYF. The CDR3 DNA is TGTGCCAGCAGTTACGGCGGGGGCTACCAAGGGACCCAGTACTTC. The chain uses TRBV6-2 or TRBV6-3 and TRBJ2-5; possible D gene TRBD2, 7 bases. CDR1 is MNHEY, CDR2 SVGEGT, per germline. This CDR3 contains 15 residues.